This TCR beta chain emerged from a study of blood T cell repertoires in COVID-19. Produced via immunoSEQ multiplex PCR; TCRdb's table is partial and in-frame only. The repertoire includes about 100,000 clones, 80% to 90% of them detected once, and 4.9% sits in the top ten. Per the germline V gene, CDR1 is MNHEY and CDR2 is SMNVEV (reference sequence). This CDR3 is 13 amino acids long. Trimming left V 3 bases short and J 6 bases short, with 11 bases between. The sequencing sample was made of peripheral blood. The TCR originated in a man aged 35-49 years with active or convalescent COVID-19. This chain joins TRBV27 and TRBJ1-1; perhaps TRBD1 as D (5 bases). In DNA, the CDR3 is TGTGCCAGCAGTTTCTGGGGCGGGGCTGAAGCTTTCTTT. Its protein product is CASSFWGGAEAFF.